One and the same sample provided the 14 T cell receptor beta chains below, sequenced in a study of vaccination and CD4 T cells after COVID-19 (dated by TCRdb to between 2021 and 2022). The sample's time point label, in plain terms: late sampling 161 to 241 days after vaccination in three convalescent patients. The treatment or condition tag for this specimen amounts to: approximately nine-day PBMC culture with coronavirus spike peptide pools or control peptides (ViraFEST assay). No antigen is known for these receptors. Receptor libraries were prepared by PCR. The data were produced on an Illumina iSeq 100. DNA from cultured CD4+ T cells was subjected to TCR sequencing with the Oncomine TCR Beta short-read assay at the Johns Hopkins FTIC core. The public reads were quality trimmed at Q25 with fastp and then assembled into clones with MiXCR by TCRdb, keeping productive beta chains. Rows matching on CDR3 protein sequence are summarized as one entry with the most common DNA and genes. The sample table shows 25,000 to 30,000 distinct CDR3 sequences, and 36% are seen once. In total, the top ten clones hold about 3.7% of the sample.

The material was CD4+ T cells from blood, cultured in vitro, obtained about 7 months after SARS-CoV-2 vaccination. The source of these receptors is a human donor who had recovered from COVID-19.

CDR3 nucleotides: TGTGCCAGCAGCTTAGGACGCCGGGCGAGCGGAAACACCATATATTTT. It yields the protein CASSLGRRASGNTIYF. The chain uses TRBV7-6 and TRBJ1-3; D remains ambiguous. The V and J ends lost 1 base and 4 bases respectively, with 14 bases between them. Germline CDR1 is SGHVS and CDR2 is FNYEAQ. The CDR3 runs 16 residues. Full variable domain (outside the CDR3, taken from reference TRBV7-6 and TRBJ1-3): GAGVSQSPRYKVTKRGQDVALRCDPISGHVSLYWYRQALGQGPEFLTYFNYEAQQDKSGLPNDRFSAERPEGSISTLTIQRTEQRDSAMYRCASSLGRRASGNTIYFGEGSWLTVV.

This clonotype has a handful of counts. The rearrangement joins TRBV7-9 to TRBJ2-2; no definite D call. Germline V CDR1 and CDR2: SEHNR, FQNEAQ (reference sequence). The CDR3 loop spans 13 amino acids. V gave up 2 bases and J gave up 7 bases, with 8 bases separating them. Here the CDR3 reads CASSLLSSGELFF. CDR3 bases: TGTGCCAGCAGCTTACTCAGCAGCGGGGAGCTGTTTTTT.

V and J are TRBV5-8 and TRBJ2-5; 10 bases map to TRBD2. In germline, CDR1 is SGHTS, CDR2 YDEGEE. V was pared by 0 bases and J by 7 bases, with 9 bases of the junction left unmatched. This CDR3 has 16 residues. The CDR3 spells CASSLVLAGAGGTQYF. CDR3 sequence (DNA): TGTGCCAGCAGCTTGGTCCTAGCGGGAGCAGGAGGGACCCAGTACTTC.

This sequence joins TRBV19 and TRBJ1-5; the D gene is possibly TRBD1 (6 bases). There are 13 residues in the CDR3. V was pared by 5 bases and J by 9 bases, with 14 bases between. The germline V gene encodes CDR1 LNHDA and CDR2 SQIVND (reference sequence). CDR3 nucleotides: TGTGCCAGTAGTCCTACAGGGTTACGGCCCCAGCATTTT. Amino acid sequence: CASSPTGLRPQHF.

This clonotype has a handful of counts. The chain has TRBV2 and TRBJ1-6, with 8 bases aligning to TRBD1. In germline, CDR1 is SNHLY, CDR2 FYNNEI. Germline trimming cut 8 bases from V and 9 bases from J; bases unmatched to any gene: 15. The CDR3 sequence is 16 residues long. CDR3 region: CASGRQGANGGSPLHF. In nucleotides, the CDR3 is TGTGCCAGCGGAAGGCAGGGGGCTAATGGAGGTTCACCCCTCCACTTT.

The chain couples TRBV30 to TRBJ1-2; the D gene is possibly TRBD1 (6 bases). CDR3 length: 11 amino acids. Germline V lookup: CDR1 GTSNPN, CDR2 SVGIG (reference sequence). The V gene lost 8 bases and the J gene lost 5 bases, with 12 bases spanning the gap. The CDR3 protein is CALGTGYGYTF. CDR3 in DNA: TGTGCCCTCGGTACAGGGTATGGCTACACCTTC. The variable domain in full, with the rest retrieved from reference TRBV30 and TRBJ1-2, is SQTIHQWPATLVQPVGSPLSLECTVEGTSNPNLYWYRQAAGRGLQLLFYSVGIGQISSEVPQNLSASRPQDRQFILSSKKLLLSDSGFYLCALGTGYGYTFGSGTRLTVV.

This clonotype was seen more than once but under ten times. The CDR3 loop is CSAEDRGFGQPQHF. CDR3 coding DNA: TGCAGTGCTGAGGACAGGGGGTTTGGTCAGCCCCAGCATTTT. V gene TRBV20-1 combines with J gene TRBJ1-5; 10 bases are shared with TRBD1. The germline gives CDR1 DFQATT, CDR2 SNEGSKA (reference sequence). This CDR3 is 14 amino acids long. Trimming at V came to 5 bases and at J to 6 bases, leaving 7 bases not matched to a gene.

The chain links TRBV2 to TRBJ1-2, with a tentative D call TRBD1 (5 bases). Germline CDR1 and CDR2: SNHLY and FYNNEI. V lost 8 bases to trimming and J lost 7 bases, with 14 bases between them. The CDR3 has 12 amino acids. The CDR3 reads CASHRSFGGYTF. CDR3 DNA: TGTGCCAGCCACAGGAGTTTTGGTGGCTACACCTTC.

This chain links TRBV6-4 with TRBJ2-2, with TRBD1 matching over 8 bases. Germline CDR1 is MRHNA and CDR2 is SNTAGT. V shed 6 bases and J 4 bases; nucleotides not matched to a gene: 4. The CDR3 extends over 14 amino acids. The CDR3 loop is CASRQGVGTGELFF. CDR3 nucleotide sequence: TGTGCCAGCAGACAGGGGGTTGGCACCGGGGAGCTGTTTTTT.

The gene calls are TRBV20-1 and TRBJ2-7; the match to TRBD2 covers 8 bases. The CDR3 contains 14 residues. CDR1 is DFQATT and CDR2 is SNEGSKA in the germline V gene (reference sequence). Unmatched junction bases numbered 7, after V lost 1 base and J lost 5 bases. CDR3 nucleotide sequence: TGCAGTGCTAGAGCTAGCGGGTCCCCCAACGAGCAGTACTTC. This codes for CSARASGSPNEQYF.

The V and J genes are TRBV7-3 and TRBJ2-1; TRBD1 might be the D (6 bases). The CDR3 has 13 amino acids. Germline CDR1 reads SGHTA; CDR2 reads FQGTGA. Trimming removed 4 bases from V and 7 bases from J, with 11 bases in between. The CDR3 sequence is CASSSVRGNEQFF. The CDR3 DNA sequence: TGTGCCAGCAGCTCCGTCAGGGGTAATGAGCAGTTCTTC.

The chain joins TRBV7-2 to TRBJ1-5, with TRBD1 as a possible D gene (6 bases). Trimming took off 5 bases at V and 3 bases at J, with 11 bases between the two ends. CDR1 and CDR2 (germline): SGHTA, FQGNSA. The CDR3 is 14 amino acids. The CDR3 DNA is TGTGCCAGCAGCATGACAGGCCTCAATCAGCCCCAGCATTTT. It encodes CASSMTGLNQPQHF.

This sequence joins TRBV6-1 and TRBJ2-3; 9 bases are shared with TRBD2. Germline lookup yields CDR1 MNHNS and CDR2 SASEGT. CDR3 length: 16 residues. V gave up 2 bases and J gave up 6 bases; unmatched junction bases: 9. As DNA, the CDR3 is TGTGCCAGCAGTGAAAGGGTAGCGGGAGCAGGGGATACGCAGTATTTT. It translates to CASSERVAGAGDTQYF.

This clonotype was observed a handful of times. J is TRBJ2-1 and V is TRBV6-1, with 8 bases that match TRBD2. J was trimmed by 5 bases and V by 10 bases; bases with no gene match: 10. The CDR3 consists of 14 residues. CDR1 and CDR2 (germline): MNHNS, SASEGT. DNA for the CDR3: TGTGCCACCTCCGGGACTAGTGGGCACAATGAGCAGTTCTTC. It is translated as CATSGTSGHNEQFF.